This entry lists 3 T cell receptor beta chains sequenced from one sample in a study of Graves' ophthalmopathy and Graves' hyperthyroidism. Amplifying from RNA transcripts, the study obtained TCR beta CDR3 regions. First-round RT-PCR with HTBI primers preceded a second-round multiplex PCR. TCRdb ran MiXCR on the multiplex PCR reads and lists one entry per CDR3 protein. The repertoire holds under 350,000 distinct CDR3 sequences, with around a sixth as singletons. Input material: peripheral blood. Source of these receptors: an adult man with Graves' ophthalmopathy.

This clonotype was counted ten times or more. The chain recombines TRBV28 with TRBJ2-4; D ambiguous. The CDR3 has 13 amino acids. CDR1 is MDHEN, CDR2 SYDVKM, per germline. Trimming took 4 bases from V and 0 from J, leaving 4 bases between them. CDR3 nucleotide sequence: TGTGCCAGCAGTTCCTTAGCCAAAAACATTCAGTACTTC. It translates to CASSSLAKNIQYF. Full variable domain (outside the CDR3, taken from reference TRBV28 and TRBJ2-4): DVKVTQSSRYLVKRTGEKVFLECVQDMDHENMFWYRQDPGLGLRLIYFSYDVKMKEKGDIPEGYSVSREKKERFSLILESASTNQTSMYLCASSSLAKNIQYFGAGTRLSVL.

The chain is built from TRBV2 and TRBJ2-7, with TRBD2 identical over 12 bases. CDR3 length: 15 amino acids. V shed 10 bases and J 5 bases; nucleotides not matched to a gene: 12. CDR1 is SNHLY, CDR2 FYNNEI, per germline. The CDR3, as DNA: TGTGCCACCGTTCTAGCGGGAGGGCGGCGCCACGAGCAGTACTTC. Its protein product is CATVLAGGRRHEQYF.

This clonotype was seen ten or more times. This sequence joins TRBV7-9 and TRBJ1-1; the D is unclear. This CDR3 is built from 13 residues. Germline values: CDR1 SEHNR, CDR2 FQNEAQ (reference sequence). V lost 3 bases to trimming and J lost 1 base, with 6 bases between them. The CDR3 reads CASSFNGNTEAFF. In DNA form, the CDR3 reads TGTGCCAGCAGCTTTAACGGGAACACTGAAGCTTTCTTT. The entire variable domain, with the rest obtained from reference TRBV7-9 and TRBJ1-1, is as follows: DTGVSQNPRHKITKRGQNVTFRCDPISEHNRLYWYRQTLGQGPEFLTYFQNEAQLEKSRLLSDRFSAERPKGSFSTLEIQRTEQGDSAMYLCASSFNGNTEAFFGQGTRLTVV.